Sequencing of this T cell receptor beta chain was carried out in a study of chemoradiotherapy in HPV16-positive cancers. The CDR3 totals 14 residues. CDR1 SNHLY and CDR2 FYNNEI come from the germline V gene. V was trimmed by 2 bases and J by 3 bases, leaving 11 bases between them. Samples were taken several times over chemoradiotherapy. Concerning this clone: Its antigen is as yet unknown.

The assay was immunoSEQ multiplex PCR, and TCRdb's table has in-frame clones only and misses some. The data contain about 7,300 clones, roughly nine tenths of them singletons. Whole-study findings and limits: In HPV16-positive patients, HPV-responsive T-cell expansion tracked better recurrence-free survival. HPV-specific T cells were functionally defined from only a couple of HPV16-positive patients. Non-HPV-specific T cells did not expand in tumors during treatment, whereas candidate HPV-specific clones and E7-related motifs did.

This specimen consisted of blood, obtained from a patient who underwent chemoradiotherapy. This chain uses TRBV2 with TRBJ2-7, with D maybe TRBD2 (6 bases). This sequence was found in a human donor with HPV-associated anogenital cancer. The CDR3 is CASSERLEGYEQYV. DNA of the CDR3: TGTGCCAGCAGTGAAAGACTAGAAGGCTACGAGCAGTACGTC.